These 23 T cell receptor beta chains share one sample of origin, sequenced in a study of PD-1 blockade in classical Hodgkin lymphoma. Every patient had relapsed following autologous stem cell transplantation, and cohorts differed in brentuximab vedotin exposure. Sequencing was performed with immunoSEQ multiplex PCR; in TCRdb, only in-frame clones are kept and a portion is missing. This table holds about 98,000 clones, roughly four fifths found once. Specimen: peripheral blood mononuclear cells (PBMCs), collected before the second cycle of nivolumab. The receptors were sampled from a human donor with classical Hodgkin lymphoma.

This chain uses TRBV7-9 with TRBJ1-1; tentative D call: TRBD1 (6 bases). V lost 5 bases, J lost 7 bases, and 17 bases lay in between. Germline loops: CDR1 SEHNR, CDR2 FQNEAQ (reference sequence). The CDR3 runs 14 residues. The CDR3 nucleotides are TGTGCCAGCAGCCGGACAGCTACGCTCCTTGAAGCTTTCTTT. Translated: CASSRTATLLEAFF.

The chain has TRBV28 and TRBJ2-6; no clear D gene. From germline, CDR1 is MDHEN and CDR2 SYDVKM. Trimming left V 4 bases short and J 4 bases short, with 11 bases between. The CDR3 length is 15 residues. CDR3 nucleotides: TGTGCCAGCAGTTCCACCACATCCGGGGCCAACGTCCTGACTTTC. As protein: CASSSTTSGANVLTF.

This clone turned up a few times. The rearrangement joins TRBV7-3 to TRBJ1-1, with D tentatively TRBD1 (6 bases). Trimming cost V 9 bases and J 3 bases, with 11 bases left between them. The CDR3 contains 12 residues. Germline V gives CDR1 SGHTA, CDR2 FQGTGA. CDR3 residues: CARKGGDTEAFF. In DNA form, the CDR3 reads TGTGCCAGGAAAGGGGGGGACACTGAAGCTTTCTTT.

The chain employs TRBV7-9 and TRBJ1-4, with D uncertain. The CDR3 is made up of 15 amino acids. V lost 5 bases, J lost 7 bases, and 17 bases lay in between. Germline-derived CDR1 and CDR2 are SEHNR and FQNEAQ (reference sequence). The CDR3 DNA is TGTGCCAGCAGCCCGATCGCGGGTTTTGGTGAAAAACTGTTTTTT. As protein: CASSPIAGFGEKLFF.

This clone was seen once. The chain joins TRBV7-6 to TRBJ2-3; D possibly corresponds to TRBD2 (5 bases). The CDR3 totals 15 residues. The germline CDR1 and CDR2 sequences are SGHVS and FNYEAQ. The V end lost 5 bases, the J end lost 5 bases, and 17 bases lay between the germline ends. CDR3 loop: CASSTPKAAGDTQYF. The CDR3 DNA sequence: TGTGCCAGCAGCACCCCTAAGGCTGCGGGAGATACGCAGTATTTT.

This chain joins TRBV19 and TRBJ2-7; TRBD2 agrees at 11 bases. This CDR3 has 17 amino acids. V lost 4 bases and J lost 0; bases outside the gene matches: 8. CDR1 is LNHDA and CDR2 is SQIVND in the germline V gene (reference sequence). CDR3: CASSKRRLAGGSYEQYF. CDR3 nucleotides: TGTGCCAGTAGTAAGCGAAGGCTAGCGGGAGGCTCCTACGAGCAGTACTTC.

This chain's CDR3 is CASSQVRVMNTEAFF. The CDR3 DNA reads TGCGCCAGCAGCCAAGTGCGCGTTATGAACACTGAAGCTTTCTTT. The genes are TRBV4-3 and TRBJ1-1; D is unresolved. Trimming removed 1 base from V and 0 bases from J, with 9 bases in between. In germline, CDR1 is LGHNA, CDR2 YSLEER. The CDR3 loop spans 15 amino acids.

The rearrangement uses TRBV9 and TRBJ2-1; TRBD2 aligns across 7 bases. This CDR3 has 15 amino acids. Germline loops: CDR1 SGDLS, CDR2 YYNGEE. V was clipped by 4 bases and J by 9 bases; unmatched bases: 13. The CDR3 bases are TGTGCCAGCAGCCCTTCTAGCGGACCTTCGGGTGAGCAGTTCTTC. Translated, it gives CASSPSSGPSGEQFF.

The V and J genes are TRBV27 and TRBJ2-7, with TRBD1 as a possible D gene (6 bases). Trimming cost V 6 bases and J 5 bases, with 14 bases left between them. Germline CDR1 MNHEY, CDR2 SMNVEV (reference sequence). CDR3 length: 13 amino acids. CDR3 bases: TGTGCCAGCAGCCAGACAGGTATGAACGAGCAGTACTTC. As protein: CASSQTGMNEQYF.

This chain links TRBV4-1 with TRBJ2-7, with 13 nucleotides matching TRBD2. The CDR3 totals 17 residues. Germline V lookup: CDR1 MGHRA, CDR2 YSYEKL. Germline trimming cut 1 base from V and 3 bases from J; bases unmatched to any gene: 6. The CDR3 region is CASSQVAGLAGLYEQYF. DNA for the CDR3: TGCGCCAGCAGCCAAGTCGCGGGACTAGCGGGGCTCTACGAGCAGTACTTC.

In nucleotides, the CDR3 is TGTGCCAGCAGATGTATTCCGGGACTAGCCTTTTACTCCTACGAGCAGTACTTC. This codes for CASRCIPGLAFYSYEQYF. V usage is TRBV7-7 and J usage is TRBJ2-7; 9 positions match TRBD2. The CDR3 has 18 amino acids. Germline values: CDR1 SSHAT, CDR2 FNYEAQ (reference sequence). Germline trimming cut 6 bases from V and 0 bases from J; bases unmatched to any gene: 15.

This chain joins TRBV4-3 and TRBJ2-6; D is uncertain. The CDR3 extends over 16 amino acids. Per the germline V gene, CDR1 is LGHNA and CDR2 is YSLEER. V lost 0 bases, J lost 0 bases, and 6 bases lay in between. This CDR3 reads CASSQDLGSGANVLTF. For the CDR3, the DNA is TGCGCCAGCAGCCAAGATCTAGGCTCTGGGGCCAACGTCCTGACTTTC.

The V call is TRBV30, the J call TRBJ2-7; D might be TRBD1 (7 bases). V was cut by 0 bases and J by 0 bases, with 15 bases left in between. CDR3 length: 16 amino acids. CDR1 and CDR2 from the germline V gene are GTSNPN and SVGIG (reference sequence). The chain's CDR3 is CAWSVLGGQTSYEQYF. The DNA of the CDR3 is TGTGCCTGGAGTGTACTGGGGGGACAGACCTCCTACGAGCAGTACTTC.

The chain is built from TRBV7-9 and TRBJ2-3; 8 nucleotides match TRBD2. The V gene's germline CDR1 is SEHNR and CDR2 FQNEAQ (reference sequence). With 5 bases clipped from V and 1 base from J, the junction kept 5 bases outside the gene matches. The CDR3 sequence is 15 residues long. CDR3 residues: CASSLTSGRTDTQYF. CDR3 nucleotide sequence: TGTGCCAGCAGCCTAACTAGCGGTCGCACAGATACGCAGTATTTT.

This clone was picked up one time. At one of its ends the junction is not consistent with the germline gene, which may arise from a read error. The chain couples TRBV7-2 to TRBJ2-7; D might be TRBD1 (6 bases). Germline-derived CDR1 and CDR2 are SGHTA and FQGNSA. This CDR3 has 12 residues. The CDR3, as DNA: TGTGCCAGCAGCTCGATAAACAGGGCCCTTGGCTTC. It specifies CASSSINRALGF.

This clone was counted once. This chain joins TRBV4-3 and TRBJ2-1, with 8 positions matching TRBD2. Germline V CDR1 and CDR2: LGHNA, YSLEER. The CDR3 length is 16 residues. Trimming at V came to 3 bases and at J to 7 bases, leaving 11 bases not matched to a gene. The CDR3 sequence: CASSQYPGLVRNEQFF. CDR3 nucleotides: TGCGCCAGCAGCCAGTATCCGGGACTAGTTCGTAATGAGCAGTTCTTC.

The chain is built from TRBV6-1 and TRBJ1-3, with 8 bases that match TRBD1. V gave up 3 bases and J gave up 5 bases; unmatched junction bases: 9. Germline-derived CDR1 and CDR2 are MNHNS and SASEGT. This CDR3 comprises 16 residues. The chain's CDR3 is CASSERDQGARNTIYF. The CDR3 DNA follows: TGTGCCAGCAGTGAGAGAGACCAGGGGGCGAGAAACACCATATATTTT.

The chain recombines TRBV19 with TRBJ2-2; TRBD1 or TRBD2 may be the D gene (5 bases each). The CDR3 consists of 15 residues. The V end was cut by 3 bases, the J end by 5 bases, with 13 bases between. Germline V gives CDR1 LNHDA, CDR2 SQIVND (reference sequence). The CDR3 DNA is TGTGCCAGTAGTATGGGGACGGTGGGGACCGGGGAGCTGTTTTTT. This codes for CASSMGTVGTGELFF.

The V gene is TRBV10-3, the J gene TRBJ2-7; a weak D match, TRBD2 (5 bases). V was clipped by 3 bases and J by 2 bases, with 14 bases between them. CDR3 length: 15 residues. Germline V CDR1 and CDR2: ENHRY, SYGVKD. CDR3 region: CAISEFSERAYEQYF. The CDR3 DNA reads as TGTGCCATCAGTGAATTCAGCGAGAGGGCCTACGAGCAGTACTTC.

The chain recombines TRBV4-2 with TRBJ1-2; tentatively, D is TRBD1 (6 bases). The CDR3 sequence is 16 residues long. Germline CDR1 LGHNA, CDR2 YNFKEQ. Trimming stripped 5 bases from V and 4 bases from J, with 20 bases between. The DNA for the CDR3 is TGTGCCAGCAGCTTAGCGGGAGTTGAGGGGGTCTATGGCTACACCTTC. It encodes CASSLAGVEGVYGYTF.

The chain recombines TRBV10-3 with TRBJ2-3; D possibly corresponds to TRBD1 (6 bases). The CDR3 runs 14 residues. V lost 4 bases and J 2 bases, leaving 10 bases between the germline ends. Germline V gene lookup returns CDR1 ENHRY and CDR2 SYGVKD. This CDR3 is CAISGGQYTDTQYF. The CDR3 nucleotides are TGTGCCATCAGTGGGGGGCAGTACACAGATACGCAGTATTTT.

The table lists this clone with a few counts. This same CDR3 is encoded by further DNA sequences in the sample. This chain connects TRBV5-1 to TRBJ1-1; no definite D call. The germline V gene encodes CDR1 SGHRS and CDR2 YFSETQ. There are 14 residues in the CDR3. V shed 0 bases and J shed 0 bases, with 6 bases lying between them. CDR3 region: CASSLASMNTEAFF. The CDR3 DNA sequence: TGCGCCAGCAGCTTGGCCAGCATGAACACTGAAGCTTTCTTT.

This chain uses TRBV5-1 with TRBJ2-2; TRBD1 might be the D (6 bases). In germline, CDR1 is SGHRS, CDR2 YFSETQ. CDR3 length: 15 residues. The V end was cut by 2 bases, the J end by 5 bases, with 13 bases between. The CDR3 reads CASSFTGLATGELFF. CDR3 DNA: TGCGCCAGCAGCTTCACAGGGCTGGCGACCGGGGAGCTGTTTTTT.